These T cell receptor beta chains were read from a single sample in a study of CD8 T cells in ankylosing spondylitis. MiXCR was run by TCRdb on the 5' RACE reads, yielding one entry per CDR3 protein. The repertoire has 80,000 to 100,000 distinct CDR3 sequences, roughly 10% of them found once; the top ten carry approximately 5.5%. The sequenced sample consisted of blood, either unsorted or a sorted T cell fraction (not recorded which). Source of these receptors: a male donor with ankylosing spondylitis or in good health (not recorded which). Both conserved end residues are part of each CDR3. The D gene is left open where the match is weak. Rows may omit the clone size; those that give it use once, few, many or a size class.

clone_size | d_call | j_call | v_call | cdr3_nt | cdr3_aa
- | - | TRBJ1-5 | TRBV19 | TGTGCCAGTAGTTTCCCCAATCAGCCCCAGCATTTT | CASSFPNQPQHF
many | - | TRBJ1-1 | TRBV10-3 | TGTGCCATCGCGGAGGGAGGGACTGAAGCTTTCTTT | CAIAEGGTEAFF
- | - | TRBJ2-4 | TRBV20-1 | TGCAGTGCTCAAGTAGCTTTTGGCAAAAACATTCAGTACTTC | CSAQVAFGKNIQYF
many | TRBD1 | TRBJ2-3 | TRBV20-1 | TGCAGTGCTAGGTGGGACAGGGGCACAGATACGCAGTATTTT | CSARWDRGTDTQYF
- | - | TRBJ1-2 | TRBV7-2 | TGTGCCAGCAGCTTAGCGGTAGGGGTCGGCTATGGCTACACCTTC | CASSLAVGVGYGYTF
many | - | TRBJ2-5 | TRBV20-1 | TGCAGTGCTAGAGATGTCGGCCTCATTGAGACCCAGTACTTC | CSARDVGLIETQYF
many | TRBD1 | TRBJ2-3 | TRBV2 | TGTGCCAGCAGACGGACAGGGGGCAGTAGCACAGATACGCAGTATTTT | CASRRTGGSSTDTQYF
many | - | TRBJ1-2 | TRBV5-1 | TGCGCCAGCAGCTTTGGAACAGGGCTTAACTATGGCTACACCTTC | CASSFGTGLNYGYTF
many | - | TRBJ2-3 | TRBV5-1 | TGCGCCAGCAGCTTGGCCGCCAGTACTTTCGCAGATACGCAGTATTTT | CASSLAASTFADTQYF
many | TRBD1 | TRBJ2-2 | TRBV2 | TGTGCCGGTTCCAGGGGGCGCACCGGGGAGCTGTTTTTT | CAGSRGRTGELFF
many | TRBD2 | TRBJ2-1 | TRBV3-1 | TGTGCCAGCAGCCAAGGGCTCGTTGGTAGCGGGGGCTCGCCCTACAATGAGCAGTTCTTC | CASSQGLVGSGGSPYNEQFF
- | - | TRBJ2-1 | TRBV23-1 | TGCGCCAGCAGTCGGAGAAGCTCCTACAATGAGCAGTTCTTC | CASSRRSSYNEQFF
many | TRBD2 | TRBJ2-1 | TRBV24-1 | TGTGCCACTCGTAGCGGGGGGGCCGAAGAGCAGTTCTTC | CATRSGGAEEQFF
many | - | TRBJ2-2 | TRBV29-1 | TGCAGCGTTGGCTTCACCGGGGAGCTGTTTTTT | CSVGFTGELFF
many | TRBD2 | TRBJ2-1 | TRBV29-1 | TGCAGCGCCGGACTAGCGGGGGATTACAATGAGCAGTTCTTC | CSAGLAGDYNEQFF
- | TRBD1 | TRBJ2-7 | TRBV5-1 | TGCACCAGCAGCTTTTTGGGACAGCCGGAGCAGTACTTC | CTSSFLGQPEQYF
many | TRBD1 | TRBJ1-1 | TRBV5-1 | TGCGCCAGCAGACGGGACAGGGGGATGAACACTGAAGCTTTCTTT | CASRRDRGMNTEAFF
many | TRBD2 | TRBJ2-5 | TRBV9 | TGTGCCAGCAGCCCAGTAGCGGGGGGACCTCAAGAGACCCAGTACTTC | CASSPVAGGPQETQYF
- | - | TRBJ2-6 | TRBV11-1 | TGTGCCAGCAGCAAAGGGACTCAACTAGGCTCTGGGGCCAACGTCCTGACTTTC | CASSKGTQLGSGANVLTF
once | - | TRBJ2-2 | TRBV7-3 | TGTGCCAGCAGCTTAAAGCCGGCTGCTAGGACGAACACCGGGGAGCTGTTTTTT | CASSLKPAARTNTGELFF
many | - | TRBJ1-2 | TRBV29-1 | TGCAGCGTTGATGGGCAGGGGTTTGGCTATGGCTACACCTTC | CSVDGQGFGYGYTF
many | TRBD1 | TRBJ1-2 | TRBV20-1 | TGCAGTGCTTCGGGACAGGGGGCCCCAAACTACTTC | CSASGQGAPNYF
- | - | TRBJ2-3 | TRBV30 | TGTGCCTGGAGCGAGGGCACAGATATGCAGTATTTT | CAWSEGTDMQYF
many | - | TRBJ1-5 | TRBV2 | TGTGCCAGCAGCCAAACAAGGGATGGCAATCAGCCCCAGCATTTT | CASSQTRDGNQPQHF
- | - | TRBJ2-5 | TRBV20-1 | TGCAGTGCCCTAAAGGCCGGGACATTAGTAACGGAGACCCAGTACTTC | CSALKAGTLVTETQYF
many | - | TRBJ1-4 | TRBV12-3/TRBV12-4 | TGTGCCAGCAGTTTCCCGGGCCGGCGGGGCAATGAAAAACTGTTTTTT | CASSFPGRRGNEKLFF
many | TRBD2 | TRBJ2-1 | TRBV12-3/TRBV12-4 | TGTGCCAGCAGCCCCCTGGGGAGGCGGGGGGGCGATGAGCAGTTCTTC | CASSPLGRRGGDEQFF
many | - | TRBJ2-7 | TRBV28 | TGTGCCAGCAGTTTAGTCCCCTACTCCTACGAGCAGTACTTC | CASSLVPYSYEQYF
- | - | TRBJ2-7 | TRBV7-2 | TGTGCCAGCAGCTTTAATCCGAACTACGAGCAGTACTTC | CASSFNPNYEQYF
many | TRBD1 | TRBJ2-3 | TRBV2 | TGTGCCAGCAGTGGTAACAGGGGACGCACAGATACGCAGTATTTT | CASSGNRGRTDTQYF
many | - | TRBJ2-7 | TRBV29-1 | TGCAGCGTTGAAGTTGATTGGCGGGGGCCCTTTCGGGAGCAGTACTTC | CSVEVDWRGPFREQYF
many | TRBD2 | TRBJ2-3 | TRBV12-3/TRBV12-4 | TGTGCCAGCAGTCCCCACCCGGGACTAGGGACTCCAGATACGCAGTATTTT | CASSPHPGLGTPDTQYF
- | - | TRBJ1-1 | TRBV7-9 | TGTGCCAGCAGCTCGAAGAAGGCGAGAGAAGCTTTCTTT | CASSSKKAREAFF
many | - | TRBJ2-3 | TRBV20-1 | TGCAGTGCTAGTAGGAGGGGGCGAGTAGATACGCAGTATTTT | CSASRRGRVDTQYF
few | - | TRBJ1-5 | TRBV20-1 | TGCTGTGCTAGATCTGGGGGGGCCGGAAGCAATCAGCCCCAGCATTTT | CCARSGGAGSNQPQHF
many | - | TRBJ1-5 | TRBV2 | TGTGCCAGCAGTGCCGGAGGTGGCAATCAGCCCCAGCATTTT | CASSAGGGNQPQHF
many | TRBD2 | TRBJ2-3 | TRBV20-1 | TGCAGTGCTACAAGACTAGCGGGGGTTAGGGATACGCAGTATTTT | CSATRLAGVRDTQYF
many | TRBD1 | TRBJ2-3 | TRBV7-3 | TGTGCCAGCAGCTATTCCCGGGACAGGGCGGATACGCAGTATTTT | CASSYSRDRADTQYF
- | - | TRBJ2-6 | TRBV28 | TGTGCCAGCAGTCAAACCCGCTCTGGGGCCAACGTCCTGACTTTC | CASSQTRSGANVLTF
many | - | TRBJ2-7 | TRBV28 | TGTGCCAGCAGAAGCCTCCGGGACATAGTCTACGAGCAGTACTTC | CASRSLRDIVYEQYF
few | TRBD2 | TRBJ2-1 | TRBV2 | TGTGCCAGCCTGGGAGGGGTTCCCGGGGTCTTC | CASLGGVPGVF
few | - | TRBJ2-2 | TRBV2 | TGTGCCAGCAGTCAGGGGAACACCGGGGAGCTGTTTTTT | CASSQGNTGELFF
many | - | TRBJ2-4 | TRBV30 | TGTGCCTGGAGTAAGGACAGATTTGGCATTCAGTACTTC | CAWSKDRFGIQYF
many | - | TRBJ2-1 | TRBV20-1 | TGCAGTGCTAGAGACCTACTGAGGGGGAATGAGCAGTTCTTC | CSARDLLRGNEQFF
- | - | TRBJ2-1 | TRBV2 | TGTGCCACTTCTCCGGACGCCTACAATGAGCAGTTCTTC | CATSPDAYNEQFF
many | TRBD1 | TRBJ2-4 | TRBV20-1 | TGCAGTGCCATTCCCGGGACAGCCAACCTTTTAGCCAAAAACATTCAGTACTTC | CSAIPGTANLLAKNIQYF
many | - | TRBJ2-7 | TRBV5-1 | TGCGCCAGCAGCTTGGAAGGGGGTTTCACCTACGAGCAGTACTTC | CASSLEGGFTYEQYF
many | - | TRBJ2-6 | TRBV29-1 | TGCAGCGTCCAGAGCTCTGGGGCCAACGTCCTGACTTTC | CSVQSSGANVLTF
many | - | TRBJ2-5 | TRBV25-1 | TGTGCCAGCAGTGAGGAGACCCAGTACTTC | CASSEETQYF
many | TRBD1 | TRBJ1-3 | TRBV6-1 | TGTGCCAGTCTCCGGGACAGCATAGACTCTGGAAACACCATATATTTT | CASLRDSIDSGNTIYF
many | TRBD2 | TRBJ2-1 | TRBV6-2/TRBV6-3 | TGTGCCAGCAGTTCTAGCGGGGACATTCCATCCTACAATGAGCAGTTCTTC | CASSSSGDIPSYNEQFF
few | - | TRBJ2-7 | TRBV20-1 | TGCAGTGCTTGGGTATCATCAGCTGGCCCACAGTACTTC | CSAWVSSAGPQYF
- | TRBD1 | TRBJ1-2 | TRBV5-1 | TGCGCCAGCAGCCCGAGAACGGACAGGGGGAGGTATGGCTACACCTTC | CASSPRTDRGRYGYTF
few | TRBD1 | TRBJ2-7 | TRBV5-1 | TGCGCCAGCAGCTTAACCGGACAGGGGGCGTACGAGCAGTACTTC | CASSLTGQGAYEQYF
many | - | TRBJ2-1 | TRBV27 | TGTGCCAGCAGTAGGAACGTAGGGTTAGGTGAGCAGTTCTTC | CASSRNVGLGEQFF
many | TRBD1 | TRBJ2-5 | TRBV15 | TGTGCCACCAGCACCGACAGGGGATTAGAGACCCAGTACTTC | CATSTDRGLETQYF
many | - | TRBJ2-7 | TRBV24-1 | TGTGCCACCAGTGATTTCTCTGGGTACGAGCAGTACTTC | CATSDFSGYEQYF
- | - | TRBJ2-7 | TRBV18 | TGTGCCAGCTCACGATCGGAAGGGGCGGGCTACGAGCAGTACTTC | CASSRSEGAGYEQYF